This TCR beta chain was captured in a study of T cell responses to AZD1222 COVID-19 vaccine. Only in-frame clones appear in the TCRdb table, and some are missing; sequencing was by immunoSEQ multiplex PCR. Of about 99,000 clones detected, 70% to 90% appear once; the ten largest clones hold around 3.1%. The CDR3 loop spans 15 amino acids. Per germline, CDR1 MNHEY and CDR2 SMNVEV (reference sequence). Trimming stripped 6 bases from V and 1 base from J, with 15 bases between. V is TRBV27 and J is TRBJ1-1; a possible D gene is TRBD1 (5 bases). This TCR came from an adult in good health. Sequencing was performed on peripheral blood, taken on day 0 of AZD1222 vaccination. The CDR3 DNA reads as TGTGCCAGCAGGCGACCGGGACTCACGAACACTGAAGCTTTCTTT. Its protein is CASRRPGLTNTEAFF.